Listed below are T cell receptor beta chains from one sample, sequenced in a study of OX40 agonist ivuxolimab in advanced cancers. The data were produced by immunoSEQ multiplex PCR, yet TCRdb's version contains in-frame clones alone and is incomplete. Among about 85,000 clones listed, approximately 79% were seen once. The starting material was CD4+ or CD8+ T cells sorted from blood, obtained in a trial of the OX40 agonist ivuxolimab. These receptors were obtained from an adult with an advanced solid tumor such as melanoma, head and neck, liver or kidney cancer. The CDR3 runs from the conserved cysteine through the conserved F or W. A D gene is named only where the DNA matches it firmly. Part of the rows lack a size; the others show once, few, many or a class for expanded clones.

TRBV27	-	-	TRBJ2-7	CASSFARPYEQYF	TGTGCCAGCAGTTTCGCCCGTCCCTACGAGCAGTACTTC
TRBV5-1	-	-	TRBJ2-2	CASSLRDTGELFF	TGCGCCAGCAGCTTGAGGGACACCGGGGAGCTGTTTTTT
TRBV4-3	-	-	TRBJ2-7	CASSQDGGPFEQYF	TGCGCCAGCAGCCAAGATGGGGGACCTTTCGAGCAGTACTTC
TRBV7-8	few	-	TRBJ1-4	CASSLDPRAPTNEKLFF	TGTGCCAGCAGCTTAGACCCCAGGGCCCCAACTAATGAAAAACTGTTTTTT
TRBV4-1	-	TRBD2	TRBJ2-1	CASSRERAGSSSYNEQFF	TGCGCCAGCAGCCGAGAAAGAGCGGGAAGCAGCTCCTACAATGAGCAGTTCTTC
TRBV7-9	-	-	TRBJ2-7	CASSSDRKISYEQYF	TGTGCCAGCAGCTCGGACAGAAAGATTTCCTACGAGCAGTACTTC
TRBV7-6	once	-	TRBJ2-7	CASSLDPYREQYF	TGTGCCAGCAGCTTAGATCCATATCGTGAGCAGTACTTC
TRBV10-1	-	-	TRBJ1-1	CASSLKRNTEAFF	TGCGCCAGCAGCCTTAAAAGAAACACTGAAGCTTTCTTT
TRBV5-8	-	TRBD1	TRBJ2-3	CASSSGQGADTQYF	TGTGCCAGCAGCTCGGGACAGGGAGCAGATACGCAGTATTTT
TRBV5-1	-	-	TRBJ2-1	CASSLGHEQFF	TGCGCCAGCAGCTTGGGGCATGAGCAGTTCTTC
TRBV7-8	-	TRBD1	TRBJ1-5	CASSAETTGHQPQHF	TGTGCCAGCAGCGCCGAGACGACAGGGCACCAGCCCCAGCATTTT
TRBV28	-	-	TRBJ1-2	CASNYAQTKKTYGYTF	TGTGCCAGCAATTATGCTCAGACGAAGAAAACTTATGGCTACACCTTC
TRBV2	-	-	TRBJ1-4	CATARGGGEKLFF	TGTGCTACAGCACGGGGGGGAGGTGAAAAACTGTTTTTT
TRBV5-4	-	-	TRBJ2-2	CASSGRNTGELFF	TGTGCCAGCAGCGGCAGGAACACCGGGGAGCTGTTTTTT
TRBV12-2	once	-	TRBJ2-1	CASRLLAGNEQFF	TGTGCAAGTCGCTTACTAGCGGGCAATGAGCAGTTCTTC
TRBV4-2	few	-	TRBJ1-5	CASSQDRGQPQHF	TGTGCCAGCAGCCAAGACAGGGGACAGCCCCAGCATTTT
TRBV19	-	TRBD1	TRBJ2-7	CASSTDRAISYEQYF	TGTGCCAGTAGTACCGACAGGGCGATCTCCTACGAGCAGTACTTC
TRBV4-1	-	-	TRBJ1-5	CASSKKSRRNQPQHF	TGCGCCAGCAGCAAAAAATCAAGGAGGAATCAGCCCCAGCATTTT
TRBV2	-	TRBD2	TRBJ2-1	CASRREVGTGTSGSRVDEQFF	TGTGCCAGCAGGAGGGAAGTGGGAACCGGGACTAGCGGGAGTAGAGTGGATGAGCAGTTCTTC
TRBV6-4	-	TRBD1	TRBJ2-2	CASSGGQGSGELFF	TGTGCCAGCAGTGGAGGACAGGGATCCGGGGAGCTGTTTTTT
TRBV6-1	-	-	TRBJ1-3	CASSPPGLRNTIYF	TGTGCCAGCAGTCCCCCGGGCCTCAGAAACACCATATATTTT
TRBV5-1	-	TRBD1	TRBJ2-7	CASSRGQGATYEQYF	TGCGCCAGCAGCCGGGGACAGGGGGCCACCTACGAGCAGTACTTC
TRBV25-1	-	TRBD2	TRBJ2-7	CASTGTSGRVYF	TGTGCCAGCACCGGGACTAGCGGGAGAGTGTACTTC
TRBV25-1	-	-	TRBJ2-1	CASSDIRGPWNEQFF	TGTGCCAGCAGTGATATTCGGGGGCCGTGGAATGAGCAGTTCTTC